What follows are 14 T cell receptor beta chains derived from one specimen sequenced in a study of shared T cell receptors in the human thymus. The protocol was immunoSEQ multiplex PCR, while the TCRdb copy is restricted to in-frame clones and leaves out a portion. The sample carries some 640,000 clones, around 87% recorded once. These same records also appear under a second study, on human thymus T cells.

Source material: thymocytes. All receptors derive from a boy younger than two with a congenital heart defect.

CDR3 bases: TGTGCCAGCAGCACCAGCGGACCCACCTACGAGCAGTACTTC. Translating gives CASSTSGPTYEQYF. This chain joins TRBV7-9 and TRBJ2-7, with D possibly being TRBD2 (5 bases). Germline lookup yields CDR1 SEHNR and CDR2 FQNEAQ (reference sequence). There are 14 residues in the CDR3. V shed 5 bases and J shed 2 bases, with 13 bases lying between them.

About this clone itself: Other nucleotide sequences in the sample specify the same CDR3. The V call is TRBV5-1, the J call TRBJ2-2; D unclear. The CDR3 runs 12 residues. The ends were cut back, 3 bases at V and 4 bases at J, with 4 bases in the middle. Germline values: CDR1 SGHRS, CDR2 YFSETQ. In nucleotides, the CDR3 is TGCGCCAGCAGCTCCCTCACCGGGGAGCTGTTTTTT. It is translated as CASSSLTGELFF. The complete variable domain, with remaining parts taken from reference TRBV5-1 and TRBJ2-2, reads KAGVTQTPRYLIKTRGQQVTLSCSPISGHRSVSWYQQTPGQGLQFLFEYFSETQRNKGNFPGRFSGRQFSNSRSEMNVSTLELGDSALYLCASSSLTGELFFGEGSRLTVL.

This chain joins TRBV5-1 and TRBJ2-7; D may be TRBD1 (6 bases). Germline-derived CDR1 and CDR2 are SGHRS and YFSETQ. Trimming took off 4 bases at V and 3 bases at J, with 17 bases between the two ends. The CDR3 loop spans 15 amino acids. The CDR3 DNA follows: TGCGCCAGCAGCGGCGGTCCGAAGGGGGTCTACGAGCAGTACTTC. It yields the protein CASSGGPKGVYEQYF.

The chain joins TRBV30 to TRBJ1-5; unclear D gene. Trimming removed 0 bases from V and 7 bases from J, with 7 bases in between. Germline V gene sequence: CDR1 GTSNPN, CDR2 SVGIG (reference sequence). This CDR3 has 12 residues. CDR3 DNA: TGTGCCTGGAGTGTAACCGGGCAGCCCCAGCATTTT. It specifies CAWSVTGQPQHF.

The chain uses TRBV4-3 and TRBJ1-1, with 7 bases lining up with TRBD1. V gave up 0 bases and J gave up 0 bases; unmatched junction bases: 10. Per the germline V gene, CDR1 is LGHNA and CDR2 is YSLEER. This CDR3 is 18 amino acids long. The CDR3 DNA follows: TGCGCCAGCAGCCAAGAGGGGGGCGATGACAGGGTGAACACTGAAGCTTTCTTT. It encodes CASSQEGGDDRVNTEAFF.

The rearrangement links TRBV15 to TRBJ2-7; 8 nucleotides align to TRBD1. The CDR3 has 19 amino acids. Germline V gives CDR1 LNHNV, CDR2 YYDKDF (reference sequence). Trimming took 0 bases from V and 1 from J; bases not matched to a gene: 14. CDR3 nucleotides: TGTGCCACCAGCAGAGATCAGGGGAAGACAGGGGCGACTTCCTACGAGCAGTACTTC. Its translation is CATSRDQGKTGATSYEQYF. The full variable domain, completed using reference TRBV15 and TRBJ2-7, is DAMVIQNPRYQVTQFGKPVTLSCSQTLNHNVMYWYQQKSSQAPKLLFHYYDKDFNNEADTPDNFQSRRPNTSFCFLDIRSPGLGDTAMYLCATSRDQGKTGATSYEQYFGPGTRLTVT.

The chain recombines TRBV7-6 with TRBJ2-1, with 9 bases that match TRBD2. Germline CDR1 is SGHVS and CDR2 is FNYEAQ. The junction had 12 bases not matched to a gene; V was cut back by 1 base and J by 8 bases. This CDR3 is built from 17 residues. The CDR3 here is CASSLVVRSGSQDEQFF. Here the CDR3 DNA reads TGTGCCAGCAGCTTAGTCGTTCGTAGCGGGAGTCAAGATGAGCAGTTCTTC.

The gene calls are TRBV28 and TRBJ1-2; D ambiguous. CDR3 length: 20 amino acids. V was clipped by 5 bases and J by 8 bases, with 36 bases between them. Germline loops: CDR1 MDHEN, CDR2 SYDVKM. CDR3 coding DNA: TGTGCCAGCAGTCCCCATTTTTCTGGCGCAGGCCTGTCGCACAACCAGGGCTACACCTTC. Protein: CASSPHFSGAGLSHNQGYTF.

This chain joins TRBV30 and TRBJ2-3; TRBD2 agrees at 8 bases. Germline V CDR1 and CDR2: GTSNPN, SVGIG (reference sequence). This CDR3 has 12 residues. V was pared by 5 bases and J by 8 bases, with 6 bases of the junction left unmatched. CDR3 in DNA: TGTGCCTGGGCGGGGGGACTCCGTACGCAGTATTTT. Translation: CAWAGGLRTQYF. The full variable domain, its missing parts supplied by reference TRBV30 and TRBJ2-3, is SQTIHQWPATLVQPVGSPLSLECTVEGTSNPNLYWYRQAAGRGLQLLFYSVGIGQISSEVPQNLSASRPQDRQFILSSKKLLLSDSGFYLCAWAGGLRTQYFGPGTRLTVL.

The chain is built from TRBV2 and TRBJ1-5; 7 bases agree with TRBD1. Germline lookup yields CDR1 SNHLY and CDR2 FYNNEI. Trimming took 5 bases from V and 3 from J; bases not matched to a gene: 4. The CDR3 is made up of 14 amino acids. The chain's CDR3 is CASSTGDSNQPQHF. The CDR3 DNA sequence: TGTGCCAGCAGTACAGGGGACTCCAATCAGCCCCAGCATTTT.

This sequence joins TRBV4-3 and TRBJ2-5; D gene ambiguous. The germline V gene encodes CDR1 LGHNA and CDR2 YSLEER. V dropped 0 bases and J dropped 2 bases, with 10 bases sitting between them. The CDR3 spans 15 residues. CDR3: CASSQDGLPQETQYF. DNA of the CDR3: TGCGCCAGCAGCCAAGATGGCCTTCCACAAGAGACCCAGTACTTC.

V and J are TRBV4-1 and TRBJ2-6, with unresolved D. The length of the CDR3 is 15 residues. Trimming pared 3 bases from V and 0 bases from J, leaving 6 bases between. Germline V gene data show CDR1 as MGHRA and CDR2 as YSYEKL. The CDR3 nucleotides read TGCGCCAGCAGCCACCGTTACTCTGGGGCCAACGTCCTGACTTTC. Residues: CASSHRYSGANVLTF.

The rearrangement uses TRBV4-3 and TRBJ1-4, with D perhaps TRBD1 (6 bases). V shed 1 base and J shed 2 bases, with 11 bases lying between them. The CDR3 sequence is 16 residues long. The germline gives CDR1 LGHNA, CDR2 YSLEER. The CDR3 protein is CASSQARGRTNEKLFF. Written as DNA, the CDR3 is TGCGCCAGCAGCCAAGCCAGGGGCAGGACTAATGAAAAACTGTTTTTT.

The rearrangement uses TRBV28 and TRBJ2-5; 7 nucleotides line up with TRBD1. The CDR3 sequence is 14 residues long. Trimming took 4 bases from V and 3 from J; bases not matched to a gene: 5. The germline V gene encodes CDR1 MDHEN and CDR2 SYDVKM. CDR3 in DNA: TGTGCCAGCAGTTGGGACAGAACCAAAGAGACCCAGTACTTC. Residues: CASSWDRTKETQYF.